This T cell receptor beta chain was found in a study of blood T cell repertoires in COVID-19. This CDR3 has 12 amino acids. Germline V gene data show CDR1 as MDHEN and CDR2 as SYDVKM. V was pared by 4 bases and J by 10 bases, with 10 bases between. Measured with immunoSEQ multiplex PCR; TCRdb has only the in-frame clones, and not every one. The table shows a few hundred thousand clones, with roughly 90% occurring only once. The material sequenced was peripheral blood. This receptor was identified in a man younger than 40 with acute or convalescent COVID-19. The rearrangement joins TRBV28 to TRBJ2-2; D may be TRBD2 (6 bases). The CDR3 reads CASSSLAKELFF. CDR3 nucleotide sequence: TGTGCCAGCAGTTCCCTAGCGAAGGAGCTGTTTTTT.